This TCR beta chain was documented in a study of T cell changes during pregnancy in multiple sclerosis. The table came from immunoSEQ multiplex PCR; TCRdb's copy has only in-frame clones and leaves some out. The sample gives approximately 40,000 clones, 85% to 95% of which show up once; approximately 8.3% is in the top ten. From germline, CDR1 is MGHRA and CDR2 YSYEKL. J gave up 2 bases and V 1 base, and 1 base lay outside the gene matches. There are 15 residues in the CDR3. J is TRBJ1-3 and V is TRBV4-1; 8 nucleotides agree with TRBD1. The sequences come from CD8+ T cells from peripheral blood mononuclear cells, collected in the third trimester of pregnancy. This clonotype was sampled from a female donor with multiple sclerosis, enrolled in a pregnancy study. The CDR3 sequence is CASSQVQGAGNTIYF. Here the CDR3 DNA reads TGCGCCAGCAGCCAAGTACAGGGGGCTGGAAACACCATATATTTT.